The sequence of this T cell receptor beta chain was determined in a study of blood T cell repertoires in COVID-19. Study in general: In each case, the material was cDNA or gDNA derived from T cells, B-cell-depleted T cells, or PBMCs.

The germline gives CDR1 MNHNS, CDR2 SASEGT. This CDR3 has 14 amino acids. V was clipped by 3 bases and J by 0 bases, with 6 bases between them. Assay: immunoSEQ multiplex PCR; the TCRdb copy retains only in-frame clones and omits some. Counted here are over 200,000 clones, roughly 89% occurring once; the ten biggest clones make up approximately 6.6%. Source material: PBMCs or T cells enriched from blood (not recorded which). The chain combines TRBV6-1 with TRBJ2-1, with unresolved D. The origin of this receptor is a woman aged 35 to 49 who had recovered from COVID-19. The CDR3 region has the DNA TGTGCCAGCAGTGACCAGGACTCCTACAATGAGCAGTTCTTC. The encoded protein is CASSDQDSYNEQFF.